Below, one TCR beta chain is given with its context. These data are taken from a study of early stage breast cancer tumors. Whole-study context: Of around 15 invasive breast tumors, around 13 were hormone receptor-positive, HER2-negative.

This CDR3 is built from 16 residues. Per germline, CDR1 MGHDK and CDR2 SYGVNS. V shed 6 bases and J shed 8 bases, with 25 bases lying between them. TCRdb's table, derived via immunoSEQ multiplex PCR, lists solely in-frame clones and lacks some. The data hold roughly 58,000 clones, with 75% to 95% observed a single time. Sequencing used blood. This clonotype was obtained from a person between 65 and 79 years old with breast cancer. The chain links TRBV25-1 to TRBJ1-2; maybe TRBD1 (6 bases). The CDR3 nucleotides are TGTGCCAGCAGCGGCTGGACAGCCGGACAGTTATGGGGCTACACCTTC. It translates to CASSGWTAGQLWGYTF.